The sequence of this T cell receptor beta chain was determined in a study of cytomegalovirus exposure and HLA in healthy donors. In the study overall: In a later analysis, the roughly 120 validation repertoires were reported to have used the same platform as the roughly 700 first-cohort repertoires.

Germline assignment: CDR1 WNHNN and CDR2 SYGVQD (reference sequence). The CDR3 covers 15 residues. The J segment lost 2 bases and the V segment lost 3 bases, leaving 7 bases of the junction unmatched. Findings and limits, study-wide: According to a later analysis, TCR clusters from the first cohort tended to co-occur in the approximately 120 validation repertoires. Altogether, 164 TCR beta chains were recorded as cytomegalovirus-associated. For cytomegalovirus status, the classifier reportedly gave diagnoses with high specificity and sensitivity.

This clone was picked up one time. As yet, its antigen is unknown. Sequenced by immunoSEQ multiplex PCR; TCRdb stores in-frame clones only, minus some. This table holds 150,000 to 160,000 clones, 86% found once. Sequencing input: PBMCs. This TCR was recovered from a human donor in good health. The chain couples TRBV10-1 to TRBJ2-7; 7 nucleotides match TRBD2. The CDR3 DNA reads TGCGCCAGCAGTGATTCGGCTAGCGGAACCTACGAGCAGTACTTC. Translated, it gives CASSDSASGTYEQYF.